This T cell receptor (beta chain) was captured in a study of T cells in Graves' hyperthyroidism and ophthalmopathy. In the study overall: Prior to any treatment, at the point of initial diagnosis, peripheral blood was collected. Study-wide results and limits: In the blood, most expanded thyroid clonotypes above 0.001 appeared as well. Ophthalmopathy, as predicted by the model, came a median around 7 months after the prediction.

A remark on this clonotype: The antigen is undetermined.

Out of over 9 ml of fresh peripheral blood came the PBMCs. RNA transcripts gave rise to amplified TCR beta CDR3 regions. The HTBI primer set served for first-round RT-PCR of the TCR CDR3. One entry per CDR3 protein results from TCRdb running MiXCR on the multiplex PCR reads. Here the sample spans approximately 400,000 distinct CDR3 sequences, 25% being singletons. Unmatched junction bases numbered 9, after V lost 4 bases and J lost 0 bases. This CDR3 region has 17 residues. Germline values: CDR1 KGHSH, CDR2 LQKENI. This chain joins TRBV18 and TRBJ2-3, with 8 nucleotides matching TRBD2. The material sequenced was blood. The receptor was isolated from a man aged 50 to 59 with Graves' hyperthyroidism. The CDR3 nucleotides are TGTGCCAGCTCACGGACTAGCCTGAAAAATAGCACAGATACGCAGTATTTT. It codes for CASSRTSLKNSTDTQYF.